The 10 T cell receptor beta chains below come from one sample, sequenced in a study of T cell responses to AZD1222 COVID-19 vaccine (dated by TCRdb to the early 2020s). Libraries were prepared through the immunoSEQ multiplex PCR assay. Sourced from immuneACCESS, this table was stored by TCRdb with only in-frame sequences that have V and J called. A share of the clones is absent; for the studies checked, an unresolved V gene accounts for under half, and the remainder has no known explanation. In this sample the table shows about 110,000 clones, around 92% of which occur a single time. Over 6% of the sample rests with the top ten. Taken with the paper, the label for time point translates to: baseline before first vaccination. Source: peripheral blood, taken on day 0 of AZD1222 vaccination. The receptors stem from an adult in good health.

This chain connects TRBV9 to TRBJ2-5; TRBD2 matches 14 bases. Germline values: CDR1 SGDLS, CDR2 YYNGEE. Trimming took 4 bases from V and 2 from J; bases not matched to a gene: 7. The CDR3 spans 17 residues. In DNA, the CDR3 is TGTGCCAGCAGCCCGGGGACTAGCGGGGGACTTCAAGAGACCCAGTACTTC. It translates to CASSPGTSGGLQETQYF.

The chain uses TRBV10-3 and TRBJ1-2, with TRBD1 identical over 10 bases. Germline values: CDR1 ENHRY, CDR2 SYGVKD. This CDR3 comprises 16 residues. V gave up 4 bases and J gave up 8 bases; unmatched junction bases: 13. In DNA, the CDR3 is TGTGCCATCAGTGGGCCCCACCTGACAGGGGGCGGAGGCTACACCTTC. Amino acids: CAISGPHLTGGGGYTF.

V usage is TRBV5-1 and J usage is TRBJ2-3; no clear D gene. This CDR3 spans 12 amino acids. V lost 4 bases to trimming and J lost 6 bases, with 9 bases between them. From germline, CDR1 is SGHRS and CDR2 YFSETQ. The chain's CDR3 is CASSPPVDTQYF. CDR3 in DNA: TGCGCCAGCAGCCCTCCTGTGGATACGCAGTATTTT.

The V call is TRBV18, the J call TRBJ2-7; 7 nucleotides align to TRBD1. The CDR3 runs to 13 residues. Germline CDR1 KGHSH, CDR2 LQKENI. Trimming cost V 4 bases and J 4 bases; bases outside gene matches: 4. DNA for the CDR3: TGTGCCAGCTCACGGGGGACAGATTACGAGCAGTACTTC. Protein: CASSRGTDYEQYF.

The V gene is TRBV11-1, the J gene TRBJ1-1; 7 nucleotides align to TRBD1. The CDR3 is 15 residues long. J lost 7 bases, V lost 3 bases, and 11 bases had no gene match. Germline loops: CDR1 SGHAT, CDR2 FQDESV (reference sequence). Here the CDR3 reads CASSFGGGGQIEAFF. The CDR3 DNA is TGTGCCAGCAGCTTCGGAGGGGGCGGTCAAATTGAAGCTTTCTTT. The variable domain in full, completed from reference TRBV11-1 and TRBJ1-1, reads EAEVAQSPRYKITEKSQAVAFWCDPISGHATLYWYRQILGQGPELLVQFQDESVVDDSQLPKDRFSAERLKGVDSTLKIQPAELGDSAMYLCASSFGGGGQIEAFFGQGTRLTVV.

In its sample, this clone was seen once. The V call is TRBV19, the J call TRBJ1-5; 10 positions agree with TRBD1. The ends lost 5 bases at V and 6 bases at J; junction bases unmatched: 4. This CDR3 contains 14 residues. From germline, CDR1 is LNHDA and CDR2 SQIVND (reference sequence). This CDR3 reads CASSVDRGGQPQHF. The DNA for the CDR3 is TGTGCCAGTAGTGTGGACAGGGGGGGTCAGCCCCAGCATTTT.

Here the CDR3 reads CASSQRTGSSYNSPLHF. The CDR3, as DNA: TGTGCCAGCAGCCAGAGGACAGGGAGCTCCTATAATTCACCCCTCCACTTT. This rearrangement joins TRBV3-1 (or the pseudogene TRBV3-2) to TRBJ1-6; TRBD1 agrees at 8 bases. The V segment lost 3 bases and the J segment 0 bases; nucleotides outside the gene matches: 4. The CDR3 has 17 amino acids. CDR1 LGHDT and CDR2 YNNKEL come from the germline V gene (reference sequence).

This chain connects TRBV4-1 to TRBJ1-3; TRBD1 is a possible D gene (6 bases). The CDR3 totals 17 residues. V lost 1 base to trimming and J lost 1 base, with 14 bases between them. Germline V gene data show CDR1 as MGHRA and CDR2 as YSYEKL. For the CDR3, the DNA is TGCGCCAGCAGCCAAGGTGGGACATCTTCTTCTGGAAACACCATATATTTT. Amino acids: CASSQGGTSSSGNTIYF.

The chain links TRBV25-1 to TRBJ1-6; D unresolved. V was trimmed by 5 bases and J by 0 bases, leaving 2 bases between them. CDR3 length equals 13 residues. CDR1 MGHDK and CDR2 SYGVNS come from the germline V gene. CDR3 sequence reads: CASSPSYNSPLHF. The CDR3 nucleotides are TGTGCCAGCAGTCCCTCCTATAATTCACCCCTCCACTTT.

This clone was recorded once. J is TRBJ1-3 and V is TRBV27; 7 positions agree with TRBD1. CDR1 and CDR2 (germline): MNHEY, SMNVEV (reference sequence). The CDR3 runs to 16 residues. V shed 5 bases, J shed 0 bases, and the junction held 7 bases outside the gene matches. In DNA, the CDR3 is TGTGCCAGCAGTACCTCGGGACAGCTCTCTGGAAACACCATATATTTT. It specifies CASSTSGQLSGNTIYF.